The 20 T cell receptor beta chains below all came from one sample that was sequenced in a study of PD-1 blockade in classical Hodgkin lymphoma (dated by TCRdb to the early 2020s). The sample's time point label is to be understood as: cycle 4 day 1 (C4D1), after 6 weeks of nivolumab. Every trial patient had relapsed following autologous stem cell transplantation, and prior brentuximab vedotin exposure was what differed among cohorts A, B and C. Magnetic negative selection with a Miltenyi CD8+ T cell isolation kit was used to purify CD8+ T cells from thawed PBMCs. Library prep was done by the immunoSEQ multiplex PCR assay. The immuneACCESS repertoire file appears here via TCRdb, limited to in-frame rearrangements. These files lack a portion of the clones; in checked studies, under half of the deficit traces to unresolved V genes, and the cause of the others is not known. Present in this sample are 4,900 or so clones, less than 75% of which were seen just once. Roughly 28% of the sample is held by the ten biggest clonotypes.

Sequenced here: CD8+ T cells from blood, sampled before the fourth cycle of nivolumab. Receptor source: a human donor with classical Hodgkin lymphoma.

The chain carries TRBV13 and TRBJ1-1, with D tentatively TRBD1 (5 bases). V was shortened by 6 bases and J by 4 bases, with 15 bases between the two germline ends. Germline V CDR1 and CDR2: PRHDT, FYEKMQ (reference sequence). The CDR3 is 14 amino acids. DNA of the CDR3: TGTGCCAGCAGGTTACCCCTGGGGCGCACTGAAGCTTTCTTT. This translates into CASRLPLGRTEAFF.

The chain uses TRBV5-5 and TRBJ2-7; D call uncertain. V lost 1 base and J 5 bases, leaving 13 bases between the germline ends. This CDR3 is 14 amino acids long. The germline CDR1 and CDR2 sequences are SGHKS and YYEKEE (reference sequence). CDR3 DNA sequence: TGTGCCAGCAGCTTGTTAAGGGCTCGAAACGAGCAGTACTTC. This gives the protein CASSLLRARNEQYF.

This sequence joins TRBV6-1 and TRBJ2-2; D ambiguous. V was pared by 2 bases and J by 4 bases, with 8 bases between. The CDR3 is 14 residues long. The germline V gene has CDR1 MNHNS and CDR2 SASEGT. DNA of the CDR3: TGTGCCAGCAGTGAATTCGGTGGCACCGGGGAGCTGTTTTTT. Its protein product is CASSEFGGTGELFF.

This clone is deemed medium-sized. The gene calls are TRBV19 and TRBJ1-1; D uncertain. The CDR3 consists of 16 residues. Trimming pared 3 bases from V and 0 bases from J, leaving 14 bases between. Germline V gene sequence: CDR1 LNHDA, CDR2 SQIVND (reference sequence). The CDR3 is CASSIDINQMNTEAFF. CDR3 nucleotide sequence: TGTGCCAGTAGTATTGACATAAACCAAATGAACACTGAAGCTTTCTTT.

CDR3 in DNA: TGTGCCATCAGCACGGGACAGGGACTCTGGGATGGCTACACCTTC. This encodes CAISTGQGLWDGYTF. This sequence joins TRBV10-3 and TRBJ1-2; 9 nucleotides line up with TRBD1. Germline assignment: CDR1 ENHRY and CDR2 SYGVKD. The CDR3 extends over 15 amino acids. V trimming: 6 bases; J trimming: 6 bases; junction bases outside the gene matches: 11.

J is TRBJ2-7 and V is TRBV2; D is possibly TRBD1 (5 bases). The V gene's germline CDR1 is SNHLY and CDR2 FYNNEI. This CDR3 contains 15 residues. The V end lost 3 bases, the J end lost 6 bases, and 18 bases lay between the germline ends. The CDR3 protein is CASSESLAGSPEQYF. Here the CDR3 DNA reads TGTGCCAGCAGTGAGTCTCTGGCAGGGTCTCCCGAGCAGTACTTC.

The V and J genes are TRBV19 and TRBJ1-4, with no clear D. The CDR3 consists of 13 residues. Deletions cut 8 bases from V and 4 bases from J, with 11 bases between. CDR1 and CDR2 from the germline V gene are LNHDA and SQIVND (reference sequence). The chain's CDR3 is CASCQPLNEKLFF. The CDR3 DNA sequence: TGTGCCAGTTGTCAACCGCTTAATGAAAAACTGTTTTTT.

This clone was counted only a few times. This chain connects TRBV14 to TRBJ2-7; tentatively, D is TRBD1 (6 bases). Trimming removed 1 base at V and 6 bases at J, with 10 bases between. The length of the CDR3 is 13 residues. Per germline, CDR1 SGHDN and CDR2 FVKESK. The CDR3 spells CASSQARDIEQYF. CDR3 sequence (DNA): TGTGCCAGCAGCCAAGCCCGGGACATCGAGCAGTACTTC.

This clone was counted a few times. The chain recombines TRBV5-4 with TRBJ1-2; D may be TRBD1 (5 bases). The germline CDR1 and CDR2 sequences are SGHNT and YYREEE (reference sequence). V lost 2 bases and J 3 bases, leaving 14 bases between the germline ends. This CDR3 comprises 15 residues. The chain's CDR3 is CASSFQGGNYYGYTF. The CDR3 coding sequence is TGTGCCAGCAGCTTCCAGGGAGGGAACTACTATGGCTACACCTTC.

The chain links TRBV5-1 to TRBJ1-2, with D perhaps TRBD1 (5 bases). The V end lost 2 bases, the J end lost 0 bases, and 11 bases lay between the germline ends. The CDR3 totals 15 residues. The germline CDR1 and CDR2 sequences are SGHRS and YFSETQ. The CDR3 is CASSFSRETNYGYTF. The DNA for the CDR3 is TGCGCCAGCAGCTTCAGCAGGGAGACTAACTATGGCTACACCTTC.

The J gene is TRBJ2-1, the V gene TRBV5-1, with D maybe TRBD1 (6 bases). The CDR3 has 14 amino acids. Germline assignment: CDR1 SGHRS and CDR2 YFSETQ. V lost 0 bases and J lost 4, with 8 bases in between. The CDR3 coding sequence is TGCGCCAGCAGCTTGGGGCAGGGGTACAATGAGCAGTTCTTC. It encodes CASSLGQGYNEQFF.

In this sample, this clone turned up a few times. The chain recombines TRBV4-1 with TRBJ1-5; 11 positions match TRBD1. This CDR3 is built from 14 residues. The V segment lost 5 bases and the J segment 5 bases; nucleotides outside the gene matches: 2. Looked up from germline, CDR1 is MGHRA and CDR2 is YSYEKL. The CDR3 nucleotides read TGCGCCAGCAGCAGGGGACAGGGGGATCAGCCCCAGCATTTT. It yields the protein CASSRGQGDQPQHF.

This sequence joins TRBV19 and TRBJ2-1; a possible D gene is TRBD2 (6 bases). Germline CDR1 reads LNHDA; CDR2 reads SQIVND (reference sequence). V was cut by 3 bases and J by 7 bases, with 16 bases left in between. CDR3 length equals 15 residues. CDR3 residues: CASSIFGSSFNEQFF. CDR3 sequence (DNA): TGTGCCAGTAGTATCTTCGGGAGTTCGTTTAATGAGCAGTTCTTC.

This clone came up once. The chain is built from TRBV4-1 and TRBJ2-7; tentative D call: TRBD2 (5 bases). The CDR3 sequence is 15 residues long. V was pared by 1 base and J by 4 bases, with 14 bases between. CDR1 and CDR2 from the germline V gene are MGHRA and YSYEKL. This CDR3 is CASSQALAAEYEQYF. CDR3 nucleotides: TGCGCCAGCAGCCAAGCGCTGGCAGCGGAATACGAGCAGTACTTC.

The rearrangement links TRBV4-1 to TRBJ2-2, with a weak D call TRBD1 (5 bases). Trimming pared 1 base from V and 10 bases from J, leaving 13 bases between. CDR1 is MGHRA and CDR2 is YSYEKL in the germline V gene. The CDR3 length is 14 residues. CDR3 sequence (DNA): TGCGCCAGCAGCCAAGTAATAGGGGCGGAGGAGCTGTTTTTT. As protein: CASSQVIGAEELFF.

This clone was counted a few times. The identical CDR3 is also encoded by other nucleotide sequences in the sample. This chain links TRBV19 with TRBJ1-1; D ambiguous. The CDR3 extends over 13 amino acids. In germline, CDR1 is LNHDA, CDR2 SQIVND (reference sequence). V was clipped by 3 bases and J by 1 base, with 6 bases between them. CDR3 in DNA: TGTGCCAGTAGTATTAACGCGAACACTGAAGCTTTCTTT. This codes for CASSINANTEAFF.

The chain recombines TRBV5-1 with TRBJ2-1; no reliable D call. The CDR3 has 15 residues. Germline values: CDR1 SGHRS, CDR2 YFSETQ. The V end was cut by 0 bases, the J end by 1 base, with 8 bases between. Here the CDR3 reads CASSLAGPSYNEQFF. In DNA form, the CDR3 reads TGCGCCAGCAGCTTGGCGGGTCCGTCCTACAATGAGCAGTTCTTC.

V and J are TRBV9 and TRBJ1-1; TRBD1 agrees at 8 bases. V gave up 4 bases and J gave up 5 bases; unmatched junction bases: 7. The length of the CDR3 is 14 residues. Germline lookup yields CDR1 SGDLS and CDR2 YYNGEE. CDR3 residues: CASSPPGGWTEAFF. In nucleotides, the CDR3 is TGTGCCAGCAGCCCACCAGGGGGCTGGACTGAAGCTTTCTTT.

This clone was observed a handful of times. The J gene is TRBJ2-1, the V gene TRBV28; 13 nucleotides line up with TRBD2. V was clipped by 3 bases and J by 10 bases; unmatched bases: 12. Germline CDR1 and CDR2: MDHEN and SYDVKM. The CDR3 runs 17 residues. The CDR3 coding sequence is TGTGCCAGCAGTTTCCGATTCGGACTAGCGGGAGTAAGGGAGCAGTTCTTC. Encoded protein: CASSFRFGLAGVREQFF.

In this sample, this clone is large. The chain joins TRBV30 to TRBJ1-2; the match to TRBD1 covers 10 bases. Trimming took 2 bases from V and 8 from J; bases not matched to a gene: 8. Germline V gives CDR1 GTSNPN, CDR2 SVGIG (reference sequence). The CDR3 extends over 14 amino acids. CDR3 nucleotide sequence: TGTGCCTGGAGTCCAGGACAGGGGGAGGACGGCTACACCTTC. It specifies CAWSPGQGEDGYTF. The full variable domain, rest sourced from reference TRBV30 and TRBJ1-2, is SQTIHQWPATLVQPVGSPLSLECTVEGTSNPNLYWYRQAAGRGLQLLFYSVGIGQISSEVPQNLSASRPQDRQFILSSKKLLLSDSGFYLCAWSPGQGEDGYTFGSGTRLTVV.